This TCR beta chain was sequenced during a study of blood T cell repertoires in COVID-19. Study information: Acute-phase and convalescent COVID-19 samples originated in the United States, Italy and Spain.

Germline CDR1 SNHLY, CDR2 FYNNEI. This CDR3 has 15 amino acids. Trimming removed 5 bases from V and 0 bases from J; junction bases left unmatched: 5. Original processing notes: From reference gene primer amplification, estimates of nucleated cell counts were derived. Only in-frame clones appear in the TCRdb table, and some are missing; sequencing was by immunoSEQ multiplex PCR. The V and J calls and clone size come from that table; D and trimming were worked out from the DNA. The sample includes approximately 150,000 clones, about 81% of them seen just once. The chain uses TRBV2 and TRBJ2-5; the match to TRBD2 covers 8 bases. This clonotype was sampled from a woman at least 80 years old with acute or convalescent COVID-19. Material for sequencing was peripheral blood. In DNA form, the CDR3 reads TGTGCCAGCAGTCCCCGGACTAGCCACCAAGAGACCCAGTACTTC. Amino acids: CASSPRTSHQETQYF.